What follows is one T cell receptor (beta chain) and its context. Its antigen is still unknown. The V gene lost 7 bases and the J gene lost 2 bases, with 9 bases spanning the gap. This CDR3 is built from 13 residues. The germline V gene encodes CDR1 MRHNA and CDR2 SNTAGT. Assay: immunoSEQ multiplex PCR; the TCRdb copy retains only in-frame clones and omits some. The sample includes some 100,000 clones, about 90% of them seen just once. This sample is drawn from a study of siplizumab effects on memory and regulatory T cells. Points from the study as a whole: Among mappable alloreactive CD4+ clones, the Treg-derived fraction averaged approximately 75% with siplizumab versus approximately 26% in controls.

The receptor was isolated from a human donor in good health. The sample was Tregs sorted from blood. The rearrangement links TRBV6-4 to TRBJ1-3; D remains unclear. For the CDR3, the DNA is TGTGCCAGCATTGATAAGACTGGAAACACCATATATTTT. Its translation: CASIDKTGNTIYF.